This TCR beta chain was retrieved from a study of cytomegalovirus exposure and HLA in healthy donors. The PCR was carried out with 60 Vbeta primers and 13 Jbeta primers. The assay was immunoSEQ multiplex PCR, and TCRdb's table has in-frame clones only and misses some. The table has about 170,000 clones, roughly 80% seen once. V shed 1 base and J 1 base; nucleotides not matched to a gene: 9. The germline V gene encodes CDR1 SGHVS and CDR2 FQNEAQ. The CDR3 is made up of 17 amino acids. With regard to this clone: As yet, its antigen is unknown.

Study-level results: Several of the most significant clusters appeared, in a later analysis, to be linked to common viral pathogens. Of the V segments, some could not be distinguished, including TRBV6-2 and TRBV6-3, and were excluded. According to an earlier analysis, most TCR beta V segments yielded productive rearrangements about 87% or about 30% of the time.

The rearrangement uses TRBV7-8 and TRBJ1-1, with 7 positions matching TRBD1. The sample comprised PBMCs. The sequence was collected from a woman in her late teens or twenties in good health and CMV-seronegative. CDR3 in DNA: TGTGCCAGCAGCTTAGAGTTGAGAGGGGGCCCGAACACTGAAGCTTTCTTT. This encodes CASSLELRGGPNTEAFF.